Following are 27 T cell receptor beta chains from one sample sequenced in a study of cytomegalovirus exposure and HLA in healthy donors. The PCR had 60 Vbeta and 13 Jbeta primers. The method was immunoSEQ multiplex PCR; TCRdb's version includes in-frame clones alone and lacks a portion of them. The table includes over 150,000 clones, roughly four fifths detected once. Source material: PBMCs. The receptor source for this set is a man between 18 and 29 years old in good health and CMV-seronegative.

The chain joins TRBV18 to TRBJ2-2; D perhaps matches TRBD2 (5 bases). This CDR3 has 13 residues. CDR1 and CDR2 from the germline V gene are KGHSH and LQKENI. The V and J ends lost 3 bases and 7 bases respectively, with 9 bases between them. This chain's CDR3 is CASSPEGSGELFF. Written as DNA, the CDR3 is TGTGCCAGCTCACCGGAAGGGAGCGGGGAGCTGTTTTTT.

This rearrangement joins TRBV11-2 to TRBJ2-3, with a possible D match to TRBD1 (6 bases). The germline CDR1 and CDR2 sequences are SGHAT and FQNNGV. There are 17 residues in the CDR3. The ends were cut back, 3 bases at V and 1 base at J, with 17 bases in the middle. Here the CDR3 DNA reads TGTGCCAGCAGCTTTGCGGGCCGGCACAGGGGCACAGATACGCAGTATTTT. As protein: CASSFAGRHRGTDTQYF.

The chain couples TRBV30 to TRBJ2-7; TRBD2 matches 7 bases. V was clipped by 0 bases and J by 1 base; unmatched bases: 3. CDR1 and CDR2 from the germline V gene are GTSNPN and SVGIG (reference sequence). The CDR3 runs 14 residues. In DNA, the CDR3 is TGTGCCTGGAGTGTCTCAGCGGGATCCTACGAGCAGTACTTC. Translated, it gives CAWSVSAGSYEQYF.

V usage is TRBV6-1 and J usage is TRBJ2-7, with a possible D match to TRBD2 (5 bases). There are 15 residues in the CDR3. V was pared by 3 bases and J by 3 bases, with 15 bases between. Germline CDR1 and CDR2: MNHNS and SASEGT. The DNA for the CDR3 is TGTGCCAGCAGTGAGGGAGCCGCGGAGTACTACGAGCAGTACTTC. This sequence encodes CASSEGAAEYYEQYF.

This chain connects TRBV27 to TRBJ2-7; D is perhaps TRBD2 (5 bases). CDR1 is MNHEY, CDR2 SMNVEV, per germline (reference sequence). Trimming cost V 6 bases and J 7 bases, with 22 bases left between them. The CDR3 is made up of 15 amino acids. The CDR3 loop reads CASRAQRAAAREQYF. The CDR3 region has the DNA TGTGCCAGCAGGGCTCAGAGGGCAGCGGCAAGGGAGCAGTACTTC.

The chain links TRBV10-3 to TRBJ1-5; D is unclear. CDR3 length: 12 amino acids. Germline CDR1 is ENHRY and CDR2 is SYGVKD. Trimming left V 7 bases short and J 4 bases short, with 8 bases between. The CDR3 reads CAIKEGNQPQHF. CDR3 sequence (DNA): TGTGCCATCAAGGAGGGAAATCAGCCCCAGCATTTT.

This clone was found a few times. The chain couples TRBV28 to TRBJ2-3; tentative D call: TRBD2 (6 bases). V dropped 2 bases and J dropped 6 bases, with 12 bases sitting between them. CDR1 and CDR2 from the germline V gene are MDHEN and SYDVKM. There are 14 residues in the CDR3. This CDR3 reads CASSLTGGRDTQYF. The DNA for the CDR3 is TGTGCCAGCAGTTTAACCGGGGGTCGTGATACGCAGTATTTT.

J is TRBJ2-3 and V is TRBV5-1; TRBD2 agrees at 9 bases. Losses at the gene ends were 4 bases for V and 1 base for J; bases not matched to a gene: 7. Germline V gene data show CDR1 as SGHRS and CDR2 as YFSETQ. The CDR3 is 16 residues long. This chain's CDR3 is CASSISGSSGTDTQYF. Here the CDR3 DNA reads TGCGCCAGCAGCATTAGCGGGAGTAGTGGCACAGATACGCAGTATTTT.

The chain uses TRBV27 and TRBJ2-1; TRBD1 matches at 7 bases. V lost 3 bases to trimming and J lost 14 bases; unmatched junction nucleotides: 7. Germline CDR1 MNHEY, CDR2 SMNVEV (reference sequence). The CDR3 has 12 amino acids. The CDR3 DNA reads as TGTGCCAGCAGTTTCGACAGGGCCGTAGAGTTCTTC. It codes for CASSFDRAVEFF.

The chain recombines TRBV9 with TRBJ2-1; 9 bases map to TRBD2. With 3 bases clipped from V and 0 bases from J, the junction kept 10 bases outside the gene matches. Looked up from germline, CDR1 is SGDLS and CDR2 is YYNGEE. This CDR3 contains 18 residues. The CDR3 loop is CASSEEGGLAGSYNEQFF. DNA for the CDR3: TGTGCCAGCAGCGAGGAGGGGGGACTAGCCGGCTCCTACAATGAGCAGTTCTTC. Variable domain in full (rest from reference TRBV9 and TRBJ2-1): DSGVTQTPKHLITATGQRVTLRCSPRSGDLSVYWYQQSLDQGLQFLIQYYNGEERAKGNILERFSAQQFPDLHSELNLSSLELGDSALYFCASSEEGGLAGSYNEQFFGPGTRLTVL.

The CDR3 spells CASSVTPGQGDYGYTF. The CDR3 DNA reads as TGCGCCAGCAGCGTGACGCCGGGACAGGGAGACTATGGCTACACCTTC. The chain recombines TRBV5-1 with TRBJ1-2, with 9 bases identical to TRBD1. This CDR3 is built from 16 residues. With V trimmed by 4 bases and J by 3 bases, 10 bases remained unmatched. Germline CDR1 is SGHRS and CDR2 is YFSETQ.

The V and J genes are TRBV5-4 and TRBJ2-7, with TRBD2 matching over 7 bases. V was clipped by 5 bases and J by 5 bases; unmatched bases: 7. This CDR3 has 13 amino acids. Germline values: CDR1 SGHNT, CDR2 YYREEE (reference sequence). The CDR3 reads CASSFTSVDEQYF. The CDR3 DNA reads TGTGCCAGCAGTTTCACTAGCGTCGACGAGCAGTACTTC.

The chain links TRBV5-1 to TRBJ2-5, with 10 bases lining up with TRBD2. The DNA end is more similar to TRBJ2-7, so the J call may be wrong. Per germline, CDR1 SGHRS and CDR2 YFSETQ. The CDR3 is 15 residues long. The CDR3 reads CASSWGLASSYEQYF. The CDR3 region has the DNA TGCGCCAGCAGCTGGGGACTAGCGAGTTCCTACGAGCAGTACTTC.

The CDR3 nucleotides read TGTGCCAGCAGCTCCGGGACAGGGACTGGCTACACCTTC. Protein: CASSSGTGTGYTF. V gene TRBV7-2 combines with J gene TRBJ1-2, with 9 bases fitting TRBD1. The CDR3 is 13 amino acids. In germline, CDR1 is SGHTA, CDR2 FQGNSA. The V segment lost 4 bases and the J segment 7 bases; nucleotides outside the gene matches: 4.

The chain carries TRBV13 and TRBJ2-5; 8 bases agree with TRBD1. The CDR3 has 14 amino acids. The V segment lost 5 bases and the J segment 4 bases; nucleotides outside the gene matches: 6. CDR1 is PRHDT, CDR2 FYEKMQ, per germline (reference sequence). CDR3 region: CASSNRGVRETQYF. The CDR3, as DNA: TGTGCCAGCAGCAACAGGGGGGTTAGAGAGACCCAGTACTTC.

The V call is TRBV11-2, the J call TRBJ2-7; TRBD1 might be the D (5 bases). V lost 8 bases to trimming and J lost 5 bases, with 25 bases between them. Germline V lookup: CDR1 SGHAT, CDR2 FQNNGV. This CDR3 has 16 residues. The CDR3 coding sequence is TGTGCCAGCTTCCCCATTTCGGGCAGGGAAGGGAACGAGCAGTACTTC. Its protein is CASFPISGREGNEQYF.

This clone was counted only a few times. This specimen includes other DNA sequences encoding the same CDR3. The chain combines TRBV9 with TRBJ1-1; D gene unclear. Germline CDR1 reads SGDLS; CDR2 reads YYNGEE. The CDR3 consists of 14 residues. V dropped 4 bases and J dropped 1 base, with 11 bases sitting between them. The CDR3 DNA sequence: TGTGCCAGCAGCCCCACGGGAGGGAACACTGAAGCTTTCTTT. Translating it yields CASSPTGGNTEAFF.

The chain joins TRBV29-1 to TRBJ1-1, with unresolved D. The CDR3 has 14 residues. The V gene's germline CDR1 is SQVTM and CDR2 ANQGSEA. Trimming left V 1 base short and J 3 bases short, with 12 bases between. CDR3 protein: CSVEASSGDTEAFF. CDR3 nucleotide sequence: TGCAGCGTTGAAGCAAGCTCCGGGGACACTGAAGCTTTCTTT. The complete variable domain, with remaining parts taken from reference TRBV29-1 and TRBJ1-1, reads SAVISQKPSRDICQRGTSLTIQCQVDSQVTMMFWYRQQPGQSLTLIATANQGSEATYESGFVIDKFPISRPNLTFSTLTVSNMSPEDSSIYLCSVEASSGDTEAFFGQGTRLTVV.

This rearrangement joins TRBV2 to TRBJ1-1; D gene uncertain. The length of the CDR3 is 15 residues. Per the germline V gene, CDR1 is SNHLY and CDR2 is FYNNEI. Deletions cut 0 bases from V and 4 bases from J, with 12 bases between. CDR3 coding DNA: TGTGCCAGCAGTGAAGCAGGAGGGTTATTCACTGAAGCTTTCTTT. It specifies CASSEAGGLFTEAFF. The whole variable domain, filled in from reference TRBV2 and TRBJ1-1, reads EPEVTQTPSHQVTQMGQEVILRCVPISNHLYFYWYRQILGQKVEFLVSFYNNEISEKSEIFDDQFSVERPDGSNFTLKIRSTKLEDSAMYFCASSEAGGLFTEAFFGQGTRLTVV.

This chain connects TRBV20-1 to TRBJ1-4, with D perhaps TRBD1 (5 bases). CDR1 is DFQATT, CDR2 SNEGSKA, per germline (reference sequence). The CDR3 length is 11 residues. Trimming stripped 2 bases from V and 13 bases from J, with 11 bases between. The CDR3: CSARWGLGLFF. The CDR3, as DNA: TGCAGTGCTAGATGGGGACTTGGACTGTTTTTT.

This clone was detected once. V gene TRBV7-8 combines with J gene TRBJ2-7, with 9 bases identical to TRBD1. Trimming removed 0 bases from V and 3 bases from J; junction bases left unmatched: 3. The germline CDR1 and CDR2 sequences are SGHVS and FQNEAQ. The CDR3 contains 15 residues. The DNA for the CDR3 is TGTGCCAGCAGCTTAGCGAAGGGACAGGGCTACGAGCAGTACTTC. Its translation: CASSLAKGQGYEQYF.

This chain links TRBV7-9 with TRBJ2-3, with D tentatively TRBD2 (6 bases). Germline V gene lookup returns CDR1 SEHNR and CDR2 FQNEAQ (reference sequence). The CDR3 totals 16 residues. The V end was cut by 2 bases, the J end by 1 base, with 13 bases between. CDR3 in DNA: TGTGCCAGCAGCTTACGGGGGACTCGACGCACAGATACGCAGTATTTT. Its protein product is CASSLRGTRRTDTQYF.

This sequence joins TRBV29-1 and TRBJ2-1, with D unresolved. CDR1 and CDR2 from the germline V gene are SQVTM and ANQGSEA. V lost 8 bases, J lost 9 bases, and 11 bases lay in between. This CDR3 has 10 amino acids. The CDR3 DNA reads as TGCAGCTTTAGAATTGCTGAGCAGTTCTTC. Translation: CSFRIAEQFF.

The gene calls are TRBV11-2 and TRBJ2-5, with D perhaps given as TRBD1 or TRBD2 (6 bases each). The J call is in doubt because the DNA end fits TRBJ2-7 better. Looked up from germline, CDR1 is SGHAT and CDR2 is FQNNGV. The CDR3 contains 14 residues. As DNA, the CDR3 is TGTGCCAGCAGCATCAGACCCGGAGGGGGCGAGCAGTACTTC. This encodes CASSIRPGGGEQYF.

The J gene is TRBJ2-7, the V gene TRBV6-1, with D possibly matching TRBD2 (7 bases). With 7 bases removed from V and 7 bases from J, the gap between germline ends came to 20 bases. This CDR3 has 14 residues. CDR1 is MNHNS, CDR2 SASEGT, per germline. The CDR3 loop reads CASNRGGDRGEQYF. CDR3 bases: TGTGCCAGCAACCGAGGGGGGGACCGGGGTGAGCAGTACTTC.

CDR3 DNA: TGCGCCAGCAGCCAAGTGACATGGGTGTCCACAGATACGCAGTATTTT. It yields the protein CASSQVTWVSTDTQYF. The chain joins TRBV4-3 to TRBJ2-3; D unresolved. Looked up from germline, CDR1 is LGHNA and CDR2 is YSLEER. V lost 1 base and J lost 2, with 13 bases in between. The CDR3 totals 16 residues.

This sequence joins TRBV4-1 and TRBJ2-1, with 7 positions matching TRBD1. This CDR3 contains 15 residues. Germline V gene sequence: CDR1 MGHRA, CDR2 YSYEKL. V trimming: 5 bases; J trimming: 6 bases; junction bases outside the gene matches: 10. In DNA form, the CDR3 reads TGCGCCAGCAGCTACCTCTGGACAGGACCCAATGAGCAGTTCTTC. Amino acid sequence: CASSYLWTGPNEQFF.